Only one count was recorded for the clone carrying this T cell receptor (beta chain). These data belong to a study of blood T cell repertoires in COVID-19. Study details: Both acute and convalescent COVID-19 samples were obtained from the United States, Italy and Spain. T cells, B-cell-depleted T cells, or PBMCs provided the cDNA or gDNA that served as material.

The authors' processing: Amplification of reference gene primers provided the estimated nucleated cell counts. The protocol was immunoSEQ multiplex PCR, while the TCRdb copy is restricted to in-frame clones and leaves out a portion. V, J and clone size are taken as reported in that table, and D and trimming were inferred from the DNA itself. The data show around 200,000 clones, around 83% seen once. Germline V lookup: CDR1 SGHRS, CDR2 YFSETQ. V shed 1 base and J shed 1 base, with 14 bases lying between them. This CDR3 is 16 amino acids long. The sequence came from an elderly woman in a cohort sampled during active or convalescent COVID-19. The chain uses TRBV5-1 and TRBJ1-1, with D possibly TRBD1 on 6 matching bases. Source material: peripheral blood. The CDR3 reads CASSLMGQGTNTEAFF. The DNA for the CDR3 is TGCGCCAGCAGCTTGATGGGGCAGGGGACGAACACTGAAGCTTTCTTT. The full variable domain, in which reference TRBV5-1 and TRBJ1-1 provide the parts outside the CDR3, is KAGVTQTPRYLIKTRGQQVTLSCSPISGHRSVSWYQQTPGQGLQFLFEYFSETQRNKGNFPGRFSGRQFSNSRSEMNVSTLELGDSALYLCASSLMGQGTNTEAFFGQGTRLTVV.